Presented here are 23 T cell receptor beta chains from one specimen sequenced in a study of glioma-infiltrating T cells. Amplification of TCR alpha and beta CDR3 regions from RNA used iRepertoire nested multiplex PCR. Each CDR3 protein is one row after TCRdb ran MiXCR on the multiplex PCR reads. The sample lists about 89,000 distinct CDR3 sequences; approximately 22% were seen once. Sample: glioma tissue, nonneoplastic brain tissue, or PBMCs (not recorded which). The receptor set was obtained from a human donor with low-grade glioma or glioblastoma, undergoing nonglioma brain surgery, or in good health (not recorded which).

This clonotype has just a few counts. The chain carries TRBV5-4 and TRBJ2-7; D possibly corresponds to TRBD1 (5 bases). Deletions cut 2 bases from V and 5 bases from J, with 17 bases between. The length of the CDR3 is 15 residues. Germline V gene sequence: CDR1 SGHNT, CDR2 YYREEE (reference sequence). CDR3 sequence (DNA): TGTGCCAGCAGCTTTCCTCAATCAGGGATCAACGAGCAGTACTTC. Residues: CASSFPQSGINEQYF.

J is TRBJ1-6 and V is TRBV19, with D unresolved. Germline V gene sequence: CDR1 LNHDA, CDR2 SQIVND (reference sequence). V lost 5 bases, J lost 4 bases, and 9 bases lay in between. The length of the CDR3 is 14 residues. The CDR3 bases are TGTGCCAGTAGTTTTTCCGGGTATAATTCACCCCTCCACTTT. Its protein product is CASSFSGYNSPLHF.

About this clonotype: This may come from a read error, since a much larger clone is one base off. V is TRBV19 and J is TRBJ1-6; D unclear. Looked up from germline, CDR1 is LNHDA and CDR2 is SQIVND (reference sequence). The CDR3 sequence is 16 residues long. CDR3 sequence (DNA): TGTGCCAGTAGTATAGCGGGTCAAGATGGGATATCACCCATCCACTTT. It is translated as CASSIAGQDGISPIHF.

This clonotype has a count of ten or more. The chain links TRBV27 to TRBJ2-2, with TRBD2 identical over 8 bases. V shed 3 bases and J 5 bases; nucleotides not matched to a gene: 8. The CDR3 is 16 residues long. Germline V gene lookup returns CDR1 MNHEY and CDR2 SMNVEV (reference sequence). CDR3 nucleotide sequence: TGTGCCAGCAGTTTGTATCCGGCGGGAGGAACCGGGGAGCTGTTTTTT. Its translation: CASSLYPAGGTGELFF.

A word on this clonotype: The CDR3 does not end in the conserved phenylalanine or tryptophan, so this is likely a read error. The V and J genes are TRBV7-9 and TRBJ2-5; tentative D call: TRBD2 (6 bases). Trimming took off 3 bases at V and 6 bases at J, with 14 bases between the two ends. In germline, CDR1 is SEHNR, CDR2 FQNEAQ (reference sequence). The CDR3 extends over 14 amino acids. CDR3 bases: TGTGCCAGCAGCTTGGGGTCAAGCGGGCAGACCCAGTACCTC. Translated, it gives CASSLGSSGQTQYL.

This clonotype was counted many times. V usage is TRBV29-1 and J usage is TRBJ2-5, with D tentatively TRBD2 (5 bases). V was clipped by 4 bases and J by 5 bases, with 14 bases between them. Germline CDR1 SQVTM, CDR2 ANQGSEA. This CDR3 is built from 13 residues. The CDR3 sequence: CSVVVSAVETQYF. The CDR3 nucleotides read TGCAGCGTTGTCGTCTCAGCGGTGGAGACCCAGTACTTC.

This clonotype was picked up a small number of times. The rearrangement joins TRBV7-9 to TRBJ2-1; TRBD2 is a possible D gene (5 bases). Trimming removed 5 bases from V and 3 bases from J, with 17 bases in between. Germline values: CDR1 SEHNR, CDR2 FQNEAQ (reference sequence). CDR3 length: 16 amino acids. The CDR3 bases are TGTGCCAGCAGCCCCCCCGGAGCGGCGAACTACAATGAGCAGTTCTTC. The encoded protein is CASSPPGAANYNEQFF. Complete variable domain (other parts from reference TRBV7-9 and TRBJ2-1): DTGVSQNPRHKITKRGQNVTFRCDPISEHNRLYWYRQTLGQGPEFLTYFQNEAQLEKSRLLSDRFSAERPKGSFSTLEIQRTEQGDSAMYLCASSPPGAANYNEQFFGPGTRLTVL.

The chain carries TRBV3-1 and TRBJ2-1; the D call may be TRBD1 or TRBD2 (5 bases each). This CDR3 comprises 13 residues. V was cut by 3 bases and J by 5 bases, with 8 bases left in between. Germline CDR1 LGHDT, CDR2 YNNKEL (reference sequence). CDR3 protein: CASSQGRDNEQFF. Here the CDR3 DNA reads TGTGCCAGCAGCCAGGGACGAGACAATGAGCAGTTCTTC.

This clonotype has only a few counts. V is TRBV12-3 or TRBV12-4 and J is TRBJ2-1; 7 bases are shared with TRBD2. With 6 bases clipped from V and 7 bases from J, the junction kept 12 bases outside the gene matches. The CDR3 has 15 residues. The CDR3 DNA follows: TGTGCCAGCAGCCCGGCGGGACTGGGAGGGAATGAGCAGTTCTTC. Its translation: CASSPAGLGGNEQFF.

Judged by abundance, this clonotype is medium-sized. The rearrangement links TRBV2 to TRBJ1-1; D gene ambiguous. With 4 bases removed from V and 3 bases from J, the gap between germline ends came to 6 bases. Germline-derived CDR1 and CDR2 are SNHLY and FYNNEI. The CDR3 totals 12 residues. This CDR3 reads CASSVGYTEAFF. The CDR3 nucleotides read TGTGCCAGCAGTGTGGGCTACACTGAAGCTTTCTTT. The full variable domain, its missing parts supplied by reference TRBV2 and TRBJ1-1, is EPEVTQTPSHQVTQMGQEVILRCVPISNHLYFYWYRQILGQKVEFLVSFYNNEISEKSEIFDDQFSVERPDGSNFTLKIRSTKLEDSAMYFCASSVGYTEAFFGQGTRLTVV.

This clonotype was observed at least ten times. The CDR3 protein is CASSSIGRDPNQPQHF. The CDR3 nucleotides read TGCGCCAGCAGTAGTATCGGCCGGGACCCAAATCAGCCCCAGCATTTT. This sequence joins TRBV10-2 and TRBJ1-5, with D tentatively TRBD1 (5 bases). CDR3 length equals 16 residues. Trimming pared 5 bases from V and 4 bases from J, leaving 18 bases between. Germline V CDR1 and CDR2: WSHSY, SAAADI.

As concerns this clonotype: A much more abundant neighbour one base away suggests this may be a read error. The rearrangement links TRBV6-1 to TRBJ2-7, with D possibly TRBD2 on 6 matching bases. The V end was cut by 7 bases, the J end by 3 bases, with 13 bases between. The CDR3 runs to 13 residues. Germline lookup yields CDR1 MNHNS and CDR2 SASEGT. CDR3 region: CASTSPGVYEQYF. The CDR3 DNA reads TGTGCCAGCACCTCCCCGGGGGTCTACGAGCAGTACTTC.

V is TRBV6-2 or TRBV6-3 and J is TRBJ2-1, with D perhaps matching TRBD2 (5 bases). The CDR3 has 14 amino acids. Germline V gives CDR1 MNHEY, CDR2 SVGEGT. Trimming left V 2 bases short and J 13 bases short, with 18 bases between. CDR3 DNA sequence: TGTGCCAGCAGTTACGTCCTAGCTAGAGAGACCCAGTTCTTC. Amino acids: CASSYVLARETQFF.

This clonotype occurred many times. The rearrangement links TRBV20-1 to TRBJ2-7; TRBD1 matches 7 bases. This CDR3 is 12 amino acids long. Germline CDR1 and CDR2: DFQATT and SNEGSKA (reference sequence). The ends lost 5 bases at V and 4 bases at J; junction bases unmatched: 5. CDR3 protein: CSASDRSYEQYF. In nucleotides, the CDR3 is TGCAGTGCTTCGGACAGGTCTTACGAGCAGTACTTC.

This clonotype has more than one count but fewer than ten. The chain recombines TRBV12-3 or TRBV12-4 with TRBJ2-6; tentatively, D is TRBD1 or TRBD2 (6 bases each). V was clipped by 4 bases and J by 0 bases, with 22 bases between them. This CDR3 is 20 amino acids long. CDR3 sequence (DNA): TGTGCCAGCAGTTACAGGGTAGCGGCAATGGATAACTCTGGGGCCAACGTCCTGACTTTC. It yields the protein CASSYRVAAMDNSGANVLTF.

This clonotype was observed many times. This chain joins TRBV28 and TRBJ2-1, with unresolved D. The CDR3 spans 18 residues. Trimming took 5 bases from V and 2 from J, leaving 22 bases between them. CDR1 MDHEN and CDR2 SYDVKM come from the germline V gene. The CDR3 sequence: CASSPSPNRRGTYNEQFF. As DNA, the CDR3 is TGTGCCAGCAGTCCCTCCCCCAATAGGAGAGGAACCTACAATGAGCAGTTCTTC.

Ten or more counts support this clonotype. V and J are TRBV20-1 and TRBJ2-2; TRBD2 agrees at 8 bases. Losses at the gene ends were 0 bases for V and 2 bases for J; bases not matched to a gene: 11. There are 18 residues in the CDR3. CDR1 is DFQATT and CDR2 is SNEGSKA in the germline V gene (reference sequence). This CDR3 is CSAREAPGAGGNTGELFF. For the CDR3, the DNA is TGCAGTGCTAGAGAGGCCCCGGGGGCGGGGGGAAACACCGGGGAGCTGTTTTTT.

This clonotype was recorded at least ten times. The genes are TRBV20-1 and TRBJ2-5, with 8 positions matching TRBD1. The V and J ends lost 7 bases and 5 bases, in that order; junction bases with no gene match: 9. The CDR3 runs 13 residues. Looked up from germline, CDR1 is DFQATT and CDR2 is SNEGSKA (reference sequence). This chain's CDR3 is CSVPTGVRETQYF. The CDR3 coding sequence is TGCAGTGTCCCGACAGGGGTTCGCGAGACCCAGTACTTC.

This clonotype was observed many times. Here the CDR3 reads CSARLPDNYGYTF. The CDR3 DNA is TGCAGTGCTAGACTTCCGGATAACTATGGCTACACCTTC. The chain couples TRBV20-1 to TRBJ1-2, with D unclear. The length of the CDR3 is 13 residues. CDR1 and CDR2 (germline): DFQATT, SNEGSKA (reference sequence). Deletions cut 2 bases from V and 1 base from J, with 8 bases between.

This clonotype was seen at least ten times. The chain uses TRBV12-3 or TRBV12-4 and TRBJ2-2; D may be TRBD2 (7 bases). Trimming pared 2 bases from V and 6 bases from J, leaving 13 bases between. CDR3 length equals 15 residues. Written as DNA, the CDR3 is TGTGCCAGCAGTTTAATCGGGGGGCTCGCCGGGGAGCTGTTTTTT. It codes for CASSLIGGLAGELFF.

This clonotype was recorded at least ten times. This chain uses TRBV2 with TRBJ2-7; TRBD1 is a possible D gene (5 bases). Germline V gene data show CDR1 as SNHLY and CDR2 as FYNNEI. The CDR3 is 12 amino acids. Trimming took off 3 bases at V and 6 bases at J, with 9 bases between the two ends. This CDR3 is CASSEVGLEQYF. CDR3 sequence (DNA): TGTGCCAGCAGTGAGGTGGGGCTCGAGCAGTACTTC.

The J gene is TRBJ1-2, the V gene TRBV7-9; 7 bases are shared with TRBD1. Trimming removed 5 bases from V and 6 bases from J; junction bases left unmatched: 6. The CDR3 runs 13 residues. Germline CDR1 SEHNR, CDR2 FQNEAQ (reference sequence). CDR3 sequence: CASSVRRGDGYTF. The CDR3 DNA follows: TGTGCCAGCAGCGTCCGCAGGGGGGATGGCTACACCTTC.

Concerning this clonotype itself: A much larger clone differs from this one at a single base, so this may be a read error. The chain joins TRBV5-1 to TRBJ2-3, with D hard to call. The CDR3 covers 12 residues. V was shortened by 3 bases and J by 1 base, with 3 bases between the two germline ends. Germline lookup yields CDR1 SGHRS and CDR2 YFSETQ. The CDR3 region is CASSWGTDTQYF. DNA of the CDR3: TGCGCCAGCAGCTGGGGCACAGATACGCAGTATTTT.